This T cell receptor (beta chain) was found in a study of control samples from healthy donors and cancer patients. There are 13 residues in the CDR3. V shed 4 bases and J 9 bases; nucleotides not matched to a gene: 2. The data were produced by immunoSEQ multiplex PCR, yet TCRdb's version contains in-frame clones alone and is incomplete. The table records over 30,000 clones, around 83% of them present only once. J is TRBJ2-1 and V is TRBV12-3 or TRBV12-4; 11 bases are shared with TRBD1. This clonotype originated in a woman aged 40 to 49 with lung cancer. The sample taken for sequencing was PBMCs. The CDR3 region is CASSWGQGVEQFF. CDR3 bases: TGTGCCAGCAGTTGGGGACAGGGGGTTGAGCAGTTCTTC.